Sequencing of this TCR beta chain was carried out in a study of tumor-infiltrating lymphocytes in localized non-small cell lung cancer. Study results and limitations: IM1 and IM2 tumors showed no difference in T-cell fraction. Available tissue quantity limited TCR sequencing to a patient subset. Different pieces of the same tissue were used for each assay. Tumors had more T cell infiltration than uninvolved lung, per TCRbeta sequencing and CD3 counts.

The V gene's germline CDR1 is SGHRS and CDR2 YFSETQ. V lost 3 bases, J lost 2 bases, and 7 bases stayed unmatched. This CDR3 has 17 residues. The table came from immunoSEQ multiplex PCR; TCRdb's copy has only in-frame clones and leaves some out. Of 13,000 to 15,000 clones in the sample, about four fifths were seen once. This clone turned up a few times. What it binds is not known. The J gene is TRBJ2-3, the V gene TRBV5-1, with 12 bases fitting TRBD1. The sample comprised lung tumor tissue. The source is a human donor with non-small cell lung cancer. The CDR3 is CASSSSGQGAITDTQYF. Here the CDR3 DNA reads TGCGCCAGCAGCTCATCGGGACAGGGGGCTATCACAGATACGCAGTATTTT.